Below, one T cell receptor (beta chain) is given with its context. Its antigen has not been determined. No per-base quality is available; no much larger clone lies one base away. The entry originates in a study of blood T cell repertoires in COVID-19 (dated by TCRdb to 2020 to 2022). General notes on the study: Samples from collaborators originated in the United States, Italy and Spain and spanned both the acute and convalescent phases of COVID-19. The material from the prospective study consisted of cDNA or gDNA derived from T cells, B-cell-depleted T cells, or PBMCs. Deeply sampled blood TCRbeta repertoires from subjects exposed to, actively infected with, or recovered from COVID-19 were included in the dataset. A freely available public database, intended as a resource for researchers studying the immune response to SARS-CoV-2, is where the repertoires were released. Samples came from the ongoing ImmuneRACE study (first 160 participants) plus 1,254 subjects from 6 global collaborators. Nearly every sample came with metadata listing a de-identified subject ID, COVID-19 status, age in years and sex. HLA class I and class II types, where available, came from metadata supplied by the sample provider rather than from assay-based typing. The full study reports these points: The quantity of clinical and demographic metadata differed by source and by participant and was supplied without curation.

The CDR3 runs 15 amino acids, cysteine and phenylalanine included. Only CDR3 DNA remains: 45 bases, in frame from the first base. V lost 7 bases and J lost 1 base, and the count of bases not matched to a germline gene is 10. As encoded in the germline V gene, CDR1 is SGHRS while CDR2 is YFSETQ. The immunoSEQ Assay, a bias-controlled multiplex PCR, was used to amplify TCRbeta CDR3 regions from genomic DNA. The source study handled its data this way. Nucleated cell counts per sample were estimated from amplification of reference gene primers within the assay. To quantify the absolute abundance of each unique TCRbeta CDR3 rearrangement, sequence reads were collapsed and filtered. Productive Simpson clonality was computed per sample as the square root of Simpson's diversity index over productive rearrangements. The table was pulled from immuneACCESS by TCRdb, which kept in-frame rearrangements only. Such tables lose some clones; where checked, under half of the loss comes from unresolved V genes, and the rest has no known cause. V, J and clone size are taken as reported in that table, and D and trimming were inferred from the DNA itself. A total of some 260,000 clones appear in this sample, about 86% of them only once. The ten largest clones capture approximately 4% of the sample.

Participants in the prospective study were enrolled through a virtual design, were aged 18 to 89 years, and lived in roughly 24 United States geographic areas. Cohort assignment in the prospective study relied on participant-reported clinical history from a screening survey and a study questionnaire. Mobile phlebotomists in the prospective study collected whole blood, serum and a nasopharyngeal or oropharyngeal swab from every participant. Over an approximately 2-month period, participants in the prospective study had the option of providing additional blood draws and questionnaires. Prospective study blood samples were shipped either frozen or at room temperature before DNA extraction.

Sequencing used PBMCs or T cells enriched from blood (not recorded which). The rearrangement joined TRBV5-1 to TRBJ1-1; 7 central bases correspond to TRBD1. The TCR sequence derives from a man younger than 45 with acute COVID-19. For the CDR3, the sequence is CASGPETGPNTEAFF. The bases read TGCGCCAGCGGACCCGAGACAGGGCCGAACACTGAAGCTTTCTTT.